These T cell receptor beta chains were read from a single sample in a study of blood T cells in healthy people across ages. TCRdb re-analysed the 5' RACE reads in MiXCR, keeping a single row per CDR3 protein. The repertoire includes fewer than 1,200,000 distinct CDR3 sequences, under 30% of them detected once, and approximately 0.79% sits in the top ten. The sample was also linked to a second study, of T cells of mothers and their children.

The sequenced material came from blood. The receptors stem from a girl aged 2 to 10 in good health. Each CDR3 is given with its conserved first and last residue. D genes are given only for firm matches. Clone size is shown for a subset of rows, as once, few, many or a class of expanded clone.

TGTGCCAGCAGTTTAAGGGACTCCGGATCGTTAGCCAAAAACATTCAGTACTTC	CASSLRDSGSLAKNIQYF	-	TRBV28	-	TRBJ2-4
TGTGCCAGCAGTTTTAGAGAAGGAGTAGATACGCAGTATTTT	CASSFREGVDTQYF	few	TRBV28	-	TRBJ2-3
TGTGCCAGCAGATTTATAGCGGGAGCGCACTACGAGCAGTACTTC	CASRFIAGAHYEQYF	-	TRBV6-5	TRBD2	TRBJ2-7
TGTGCCACCAAACAGGGTCCGGGGACTGAAGCTTTCTTT	CATKQGPGTEAFF	-	TRBV24-1	-	TRBJ1-1
TGCGCCAGCAGCTTCTGGACAGGGGGTTTAGGTGCTGAAGCTTTCTTT	CASSFWTGGLGAEAFF	few	TRBV5-1	TRBD1	TRBJ1-1
TGTGCCAGCAGCTACCGACTAGCGGAGACCCAGTACTTC	CASSYRLAETQYF	-	TRBV7-3	TRBD2	TRBJ2-5
TGTGCCAGCAGGCCCAGACTAGCGACCTACAATGAGCAGTTCTTC	CASRPRLATYNEQFF	few	TRBV12-3/TRBV12-4	TRBD2	TRBJ2-1
TGTGCCAGCAGTTTAATTAACGGGGCGACGAGCTCCTACAATGAGCAGTTCTTC	CASSLINGATSSYNEQFF	few	TRBV12-3/TRBV12-4	-	TRBJ2-1
TGCAGTGCTAGCGCCCCCCACGAGTGGCCGAAAGAGCAGTTCTTC	CSASAPHEWPKEQFF	few	TRBV20-1	-	TRBJ2-1
TGTGCCAGCAGTTTCCTAGACTCTTATAGCTTC	CASSFLDSYSF	-	TRBV2	-	TRBJ1-2
TGTGCCAGCAGTCTGGGGGCGGAGGAGCAGTACTTC	CASSLGAEEQYF	-	TRBV12-3/TRBV12-4	-	TRBJ2-7
TGCGCCAGCAGCTTCGACAGGGTTGGAGATACGCAGTATTTT	CASSFDRVGDTQYF	-	TRBV5-1	TRBD1	TRBJ2-3
TGTGCCAGCAGCCAACTAGGGCAGGACTCCTACAATGAGCAGTTCTTC	CASSQLGQDSYNEQFF	-	TRBV7-9	-	TRBJ2-1
TGTGCCAGCAGCTTCAAGAGGGGTACAGGCGCTTATCATGACGAGCAGTACTTC	CASSFKRGTGAYHDEQYF	few	TRBV14	-	TRBJ2-7
TGCAGCGTTGGTTCCAGGGGATATGGCTACACCTTC	CSVGSRGYGYTF	-	TRBV29-1	-	TRBJ1-2
TGTGCCAGCAGCTCTACCGGGACTAGCGGGAGGGCCCTGGAGACCCAGTACTTC	CASSSTGTSGRALETQYF	-	TRBV7-8	TRBD2	TRBJ2-5
TGTGCCAGCAGTGAATATCATGCAACTAATGAAAAACTGTTTTTT	CASSEYHATNEKLFF	-	TRBV25-1	-	TRBJ1-4
TGTGCCGGCAGCCAAGAAGGGGACAGGGGGGATGAGCAGTTCTTC	CAGSQEGDRGDEQFF	-	TRBV4-2	TRBD1	TRBJ2-1
TGCAGTGCTAGAGTAGGCGGGATCGAGCAGCCCCAGCATTTT	CSARVGGIEQPQHF	-	TRBV20-1	-	TRBJ1-5
TGTGCCAGCAGCCCATTGCCCGTTCAAGAGACCCAGTACTTC	CASSPLPVQETQYF	-	TRBV7-6	-	TRBJ2-5
TGTGCCAGCAGTTTAGGCGGCAGATACTATGGCTACACCTTC	CASSLGGRYYGYTF	-	TRBV12-3/TRBV12-4	-	TRBJ1-2
TGCAGTGGGGACGGGACTAGCAAGGGGGCAGATACGCAGTATTTT	CSGDGTSKGADTQYF	many	TRBV20-1	TRBD2	TRBJ2-3
TGTGCCAGCAGTTTAGAGGGTGACTATGGCTACACCTTC	CASSLEGDYGYTF	many	TRBV5-1	-	TRBJ1-2
TGTGCCACCAGCATGAGGGGACTCTCCTACGAGCAGTACTTC	CATSMRGLSYEQYF	-	TRBV15	-	TRBJ2-7
TGCAGTTCCACTAGCGCGGAAGATACGCAGTATTTT	CSSTSAEDTQYF	-	TRBV20-1	TRBD2	TRBJ2-3
TGTGCCAGCAGCGTAGGTGGAGGGGGCGATGGCTACACCTTC	CASSVGGGGDGYTF	few	TRBV9	TRBD1	TRBJ1-2
TGCAGTGCTAGGGTGACAGGAGTGGAAGCTTTCTTT	CSARVTGVEAFF	few	TRBV20-1	-	TRBJ1-1
TGCGCCAGCAGCTTAAGGACTAGCGGGAGGTCCCAATCCTACGAGCAGTACTTC	CASSLRTSGRSQSYEQYF	-	TRBV5-1	TRBD2	TRBJ2-7
TGTGCCAGCAGGGCGCAGAGCTCCTACGAGCAGTACTTC	CASRAQSSYEQYF	-	TRBV7-9	-	TRBJ2-7